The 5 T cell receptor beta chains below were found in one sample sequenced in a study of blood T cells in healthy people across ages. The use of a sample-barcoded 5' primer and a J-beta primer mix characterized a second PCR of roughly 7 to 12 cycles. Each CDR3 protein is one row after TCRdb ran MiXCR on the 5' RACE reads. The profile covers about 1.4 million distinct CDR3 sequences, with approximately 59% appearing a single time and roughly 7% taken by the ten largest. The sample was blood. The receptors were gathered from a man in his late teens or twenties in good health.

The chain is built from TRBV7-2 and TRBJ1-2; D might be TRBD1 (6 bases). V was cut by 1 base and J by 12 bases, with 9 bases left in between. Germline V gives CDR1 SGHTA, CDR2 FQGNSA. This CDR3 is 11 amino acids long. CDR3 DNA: TGTGCCAGCAGCTTAGACTACAGGGACACCTTC. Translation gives CASSLDYRDTF.

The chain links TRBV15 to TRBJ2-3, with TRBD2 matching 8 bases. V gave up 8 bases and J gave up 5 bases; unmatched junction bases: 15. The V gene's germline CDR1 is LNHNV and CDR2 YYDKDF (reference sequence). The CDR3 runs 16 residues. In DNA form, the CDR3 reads TGTGCCACCCGGGGAGGGAGCGGGAGTATGGTAGATACGCAGTATTTT. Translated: CATRGGSGSMVDTQYF.

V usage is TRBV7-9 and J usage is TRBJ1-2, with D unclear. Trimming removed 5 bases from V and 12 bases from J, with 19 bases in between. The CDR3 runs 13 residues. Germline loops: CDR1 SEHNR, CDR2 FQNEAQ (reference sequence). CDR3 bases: TGTGCCAGCAGCCCCTCGATGTTCGATTGGAACACCTTC. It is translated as CASSPSMFDWNTF.

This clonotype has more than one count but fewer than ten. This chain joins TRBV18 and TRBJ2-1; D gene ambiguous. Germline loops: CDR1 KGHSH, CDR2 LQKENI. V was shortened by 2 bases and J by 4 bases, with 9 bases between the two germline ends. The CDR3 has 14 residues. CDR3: CASSPVADYNEQFF. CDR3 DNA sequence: TGTGCCAGCTCACCAGTTGCGGATTACAATGAGCAGTTCTTC. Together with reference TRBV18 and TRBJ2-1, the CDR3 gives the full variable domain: NAGVMQNPRHLVRRRGQEARLRCSPMKGHSHVYWYRQLPEEGLKFMVYLQKENIIDESGMPKERFSAEFPKEGPSILRIQQVVRGDSAAYFCASSPVADYNEQFFGPGTRLTVL.

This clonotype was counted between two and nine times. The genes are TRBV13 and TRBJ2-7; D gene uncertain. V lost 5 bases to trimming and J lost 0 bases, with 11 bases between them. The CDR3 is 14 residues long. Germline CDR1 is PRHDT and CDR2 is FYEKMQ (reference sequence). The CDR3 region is CASSSASFSYEQYF. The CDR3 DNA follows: TGTGCCAGCAGCAGCGCCAGTTTCTCCTACGAGCAGTACTTC.